This TCR beta chain was sequenced in a study of early T cells in non-severe SARS-CoV-2 infection. Study-wide context: Chains from this unsorted whole-blood bulk RNA could not be paired.

Study-wide results and caveats: Matches to VDJdb favored anti-spike CD8 responses and missed private and CD4 specificities.

This CDR3 spans 13 amino acids. In germline, CDR1 is SQVTM, CDR2 ANQGSEA. V lost 7 bases, J lost 0 bases, and 5 bases stayed unmatched. In the case of this clonotype: Its specificity is unknown.

Individual cDNA molecules received unique molecular identifiers during library preparation. One entry per CDR3 protein, called by TCRdb with MiXCR from the 5' RACE reads. The sample carries roughly 93,000 distinct CDR3 sequences, around 15% recorded once. The sequenced sample was whole blood. This rearrangement joins TRBV29-1 to TRBJ1-2; 7 bases agree with TRBD1. The receptor comes from an adult who was a healthcare worker with PCR-confirmed SARS-CoV-2 infection or an uninfected control (not recorded which). The CDR3: CSGWTGTNYGYTF. CDR3 bases: TGCAGCGGGTGGACAGGTACTAACTATGGCTACACCTTC.